The TCR beta chain described here comes from a study of blood T cell repertoires in COVID-19. Assay used: immunoSEQ multiplex PCR; TCRdb lists only in-frame clones, some missing. Among 200,000 or so clones listed, almost 80% were seen once. Trimming shortened V by 0 bases and J by 3 bases, and 9 bases separated the two germline ends. Germline assignment: CDR1 LGHNA and CDR2 YSLEER. The CDR3 runs to 14 residues. This sequence was found in a man aged 55 to 70 with active or convalescent COVID-19. The chain recombines TRBV4-3 with TRBJ2-7; tentative D call: TRBD1 (5 bases). The sample taken for sequencing was peripheral blood. The CDR3 loop is CASSQDLTDYEQYF. CDR3 nucleotide sequence: TGCGCCAGCAGCCAAGATCTGACAGACTACGAGCAGTACTTC.